Included here is one TCR beta chain sequence, with context. Data came from immunoSEQ multiplex PCR; TCRdb stores just in-frame clones and leaves some out. The data show some 640,000 clones, 70% to 90% seen once. Germline assignment: CDR1 KGHDR and CDR2 SFDVKD. The length of the CDR3 is 15 residues. Trimming left V 0 bases short and J 4 bases short, with 9 bases between. The data originate from a study of Ad26.COV2.S vaccination and SARS-CoV-2 variants. Turning to the study itself: Each vaccinee took Ad26.COV2.S intramuscularly, once or twice 56 days apart.

Noted treatment: about 20 received Ad26.COV2.S at low or high dose, single or two shots; 5 received placebo; per-sample allocation not given. At day 63 after the first vaccine or placebo injection, samples were drawn. The sequence was collected from a person between 18 and 65 years old who received the Ad26.COV2.S COVID-19 vaccine or a placebo. The gene calls are TRBV24-1 and TRBJ2-1; D might be TRBD2 (5 bases). Sequenced here: peripheral blood, sampled in a trial of Ad26.COV2.S vaccine versus placebo. CDR3 region: CATSDLTGSYNEQFF. The CDR3 DNA reads as TGTGCCACCAGTGATTTGACGGGGTCGTACAATGAGCAGTTCTTC.